The rows below give T cell receptor beta chains drawn from one sample of a study of cytomegalovirus exposure and HLA in healthy donors. TCRdb's copy holds only in-frame clones and misses some; the assay was immunoSEQ multiplex PCR. The sample carries 210,000 or so clones, approximately 80% recorded once. Sequencing input: PBMCs. The receptors shown here come from a girl aged 10 to 17 in good health and CMV-seronegative. The CDR3 runs from the conserved cysteine through the conserved F or W. D genes are given only for firm matches.

V gene	D gene	J gene	CDR3 protein
TRBV4-1	-	TRBJ2-7	CASSQDRLYEQYF
TRBV6-1	TRBD1	TRBJ1-1	CASVGQGQGNTEAFF
TRBV28	-	TRBJ2-7	CASSYLDSPLTGEQYF
TRBV7-2	TRBD2	TRBJ2-3	CASSFMGGGQVGDTQYF
TRBV10-1	-	TRBJ2-5	CASSGGGMETQYF
TRBV10-1	TRBD1	TRBJ2-5	CASRPGTEETQYF
TRBV5-1	-	TRBJ2-2	CASSAAGFSNTGELFF
TRBV2	TRBD1	TRBJ2-1	CASRREPGQGAQFF
TRBV6-6	TRBD2	TRBJ2-1	CASPRLAAPPGIEQFF
TRBV7-2	TRBD2	TRBJ2-7	CASSLRLAGTVHEQYF
TRBV13	TRBD2	TRBJ2-7	CASRPLQTFPLAGGADEQYF
TRBV29-1	-	TRBJ2-1	CSTPSTSLVEQFF
TRBV7-2	TRBD2	TRBJ2-3	CASVGGFSGRPSTDTQYF
TRBV2	-	TRBJ1-2	CAWQAQAYGYTF
TRBV6-6	TRBD1	TRBJ1-1	CASKRDRVGEAFF
TRBV6-5	TRBD1	TRBJ1-5	CASTIPGGHQPQHF
TRBV14	-	TRBJ1-6	CASSQVLGDSPLHF
TRBV6-5	TRBD1	TRBJ2-7	CASSSGTGVYEQYF
TRBV19	-	TRBJ1-1	CASSRRVGTEAFF
TRBV11-2	-	TRBJ1-1	CASSLTGLNTEAFF
TRBV28	-	TRBJ1-1	CASLSQGAEAFF
TRBV5-1	-	TRBJ2-1	CASSLDRYNEQFF
TRBV5-6	-	TRBJ1-5	CASSLTGYNQPQHF
TRBV19	TRBD1	TRBJ2-7	CASSRIQGVEQYF
TRBV30	-	TRBJ2-6	CAWSAPATVNPSGANVLTF
TRBV7-9	TRBD1	TRBJ2-2	CASSFRDRNTGELFF
TRBV2	-	TRBJ1-6	CASSVGGDFSPLHF
TRBV19	TRBD1	TRBJ2-1	CASSTSHPDRETYNEQFF
TRBV6-5	-	TRBJ2-3	CASSYQVQGTDTQYF
TRBV6-4	TRBD2	TRBJ2-2	CASSDGTSTGELFF
TRBV5-1	TRBD1	TRBJ1-1	CASSSGQMNTEAFF
TRBV6-1	-	TRBJ2-3	CASSTRDLGDTQYF
TRBV10-3	-	TRBJ1-1	CAPVLRGLGTEAFF
TRBV18	TRBD2	TRBJ2-3	CASRGGGTDTQYF
TRBV7-2	TRBD2	TRBJ2-2	CASSGLGLAGELFF
TRBV5-1	-	TRBJ1-2	CASSLGENPGGYGYTF
TRBV28	TRBD1	TRBJ2-5	CASSEGTGPQETQYF
TRBV28	TRBD1	TRBJ1-1	CASRLQGANTEAFF
TRBV2	-	TRBJ1-6	CASGTLSYNSPPHF
TRBV4-3	-	TRBJ2-4	CASSQDMRGGANTQYF
TRBV18	-	TRBJ2-3	CASSPPLGGGDTQYF
TRBV4-3	TRBD1	TRBJ1-4	CASSQDWQGVEKLFF